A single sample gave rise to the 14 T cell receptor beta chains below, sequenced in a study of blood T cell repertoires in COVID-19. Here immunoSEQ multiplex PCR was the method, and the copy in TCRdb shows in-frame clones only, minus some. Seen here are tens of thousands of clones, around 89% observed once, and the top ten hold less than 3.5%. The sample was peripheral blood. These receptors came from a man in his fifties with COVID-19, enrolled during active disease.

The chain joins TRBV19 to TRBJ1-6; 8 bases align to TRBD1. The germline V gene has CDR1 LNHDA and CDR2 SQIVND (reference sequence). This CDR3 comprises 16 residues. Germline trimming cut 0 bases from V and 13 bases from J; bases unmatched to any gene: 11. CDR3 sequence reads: CASSIDPGPGGYPLHF. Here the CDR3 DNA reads TGTGCCAGTAGTATAGATCCGGGGCCAGGGGGCTACCCCCTCCACTTT.

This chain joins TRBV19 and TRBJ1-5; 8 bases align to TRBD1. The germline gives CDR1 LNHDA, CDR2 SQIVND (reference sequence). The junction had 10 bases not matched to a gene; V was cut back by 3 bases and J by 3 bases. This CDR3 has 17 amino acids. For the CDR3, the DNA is TGTGCCAGTAGTATCTTTTTTCGGACAGGGATCAATCAGCCCCAGCATTTT. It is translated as CASSIFFRTGINQPQHF.

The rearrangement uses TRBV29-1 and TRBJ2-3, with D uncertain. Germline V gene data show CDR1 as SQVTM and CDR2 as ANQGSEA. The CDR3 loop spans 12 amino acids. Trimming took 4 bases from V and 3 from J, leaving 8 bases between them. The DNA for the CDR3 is TGCAGCGTTGTGCGGAATACAGATACGCAGTATTTT. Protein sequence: CSVVRNTDTQYF.

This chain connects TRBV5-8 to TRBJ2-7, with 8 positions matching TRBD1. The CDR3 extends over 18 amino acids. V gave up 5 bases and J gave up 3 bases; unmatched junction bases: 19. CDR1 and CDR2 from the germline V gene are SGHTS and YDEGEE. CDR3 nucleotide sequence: TGTGCCAGCAGATTAAGACAGGGGTTAGGATGGACGCACTACGAGCAGTACTTC. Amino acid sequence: CASRLRQGLGWTHYEQYF. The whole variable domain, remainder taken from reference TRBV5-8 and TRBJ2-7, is EAGVTQSPTHLIKTRGQQATLRCSPISGHTSVYWYQQALGLGLQFLLWYDEGEERNRGNFPPRFSGRQFPNYSSELNVNALELEDSALYLCASRLRQGLGWTHYEQYFGPGTRLTVT.

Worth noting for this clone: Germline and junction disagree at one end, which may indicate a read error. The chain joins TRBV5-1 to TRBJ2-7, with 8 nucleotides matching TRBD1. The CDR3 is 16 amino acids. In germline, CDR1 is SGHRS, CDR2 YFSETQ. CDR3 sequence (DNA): TGCGCCAGCAGCCCGGGGGCAGGGGGCGTTTCCTTCGAGCAGTACTTC. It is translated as CASSPGAGGVSFEQYF.

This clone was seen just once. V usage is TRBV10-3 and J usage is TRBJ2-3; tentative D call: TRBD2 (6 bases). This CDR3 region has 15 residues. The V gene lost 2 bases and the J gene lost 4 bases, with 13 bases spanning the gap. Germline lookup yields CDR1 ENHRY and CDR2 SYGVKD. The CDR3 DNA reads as TGTGCCATCAGTGAGACTAGCAAGTTGTCAGATACGCAGTATTTT. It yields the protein CAISETSKLSDTQYF.

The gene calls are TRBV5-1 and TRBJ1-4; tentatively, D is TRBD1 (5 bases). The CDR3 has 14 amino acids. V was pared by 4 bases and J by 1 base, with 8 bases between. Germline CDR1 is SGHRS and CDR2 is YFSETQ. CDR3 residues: CASSIQGTNEKLFF. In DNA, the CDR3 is TGCGCCAGCAGCATCCAGGGAACTAATGAAAAACTGTTTTTT.

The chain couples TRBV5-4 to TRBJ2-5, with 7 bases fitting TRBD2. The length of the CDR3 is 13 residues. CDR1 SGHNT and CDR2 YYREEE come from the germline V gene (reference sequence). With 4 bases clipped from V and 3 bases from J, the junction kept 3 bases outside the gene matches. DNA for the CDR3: TGTGCCAGCAGCCGGGGAGGGAAAGAGACCCAGTACTTC. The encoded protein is CASSRGGKETQYF.

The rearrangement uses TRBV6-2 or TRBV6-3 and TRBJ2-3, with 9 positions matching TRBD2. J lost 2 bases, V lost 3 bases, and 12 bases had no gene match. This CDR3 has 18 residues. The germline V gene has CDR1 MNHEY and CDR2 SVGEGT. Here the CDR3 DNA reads TGTGCCAGCAGTTATGTCCCCTTAGCGGGGGCCCCCACAGATACGCAGTATTTT. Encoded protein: CASSYVPLAGAPTDTQYF.

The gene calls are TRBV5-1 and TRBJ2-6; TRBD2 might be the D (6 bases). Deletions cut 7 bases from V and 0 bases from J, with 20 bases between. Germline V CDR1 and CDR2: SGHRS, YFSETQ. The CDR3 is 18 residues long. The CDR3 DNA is TGCGCCAGCCGACGGGGGACCCTAGAGGGCTCTGGGGCCAACGTCCTGACTTTC. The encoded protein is CASRRGTLEGSGANVLTF.

CDR3 amino acids: CASSYSRTGSSPLHF. DNA of the CDR3: TGTGCCAGCAGTTACTCAAGGACAGGGTCCTCACCCCTCCACTTT. The rearrangement links TRBV6-2 or TRBV6-3 to TRBJ1-6; TRBD1 aligns across 8 bases. The CDR3 runs to 15 residues. Looked up from germline, CDR1 is MNHEY and CDR2 is SVGEGT. V shed 0 bases and J 10 bases; nucleotides not matched to a gene: 5.

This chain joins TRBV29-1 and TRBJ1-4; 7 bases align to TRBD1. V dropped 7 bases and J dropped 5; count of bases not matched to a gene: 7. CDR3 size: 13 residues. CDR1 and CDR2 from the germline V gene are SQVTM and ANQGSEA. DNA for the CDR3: TGCAGCGCGCGACAGGGACAGAATGAAAAACTGTTTTTT. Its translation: CSARQGQNEKLFF.

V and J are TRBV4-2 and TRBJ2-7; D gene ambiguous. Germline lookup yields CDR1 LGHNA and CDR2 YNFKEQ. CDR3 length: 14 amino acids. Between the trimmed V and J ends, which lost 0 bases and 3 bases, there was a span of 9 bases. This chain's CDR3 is CASSQDLGSYEQYF. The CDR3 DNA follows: TGTGCCAGCAGCCAAGATTTGGGCAGCTACGAGCAGTACTTC.

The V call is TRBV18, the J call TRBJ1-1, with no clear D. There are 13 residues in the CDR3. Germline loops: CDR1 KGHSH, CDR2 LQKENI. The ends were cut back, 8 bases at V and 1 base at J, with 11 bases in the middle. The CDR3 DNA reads TGTGCCAGCCAAAAGTCGGGGAACACTGAAGCTTTCTTT. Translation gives CASQKSGNTEAFF.